The next 26 T cell receptor beta chains were all read from a single sample in a study of breast tumors, draining lymph nodes, adjacent tissues. The lymph nodes were axillary draining lymph nodes from breast cancer patients. MiXCR was run by TCRdb on the multiplex PCR reads, yielding one entry per CDR3 protein. The sample lists under 250,000 distinct CDR3 sequences; roughly 32% were seen once. The sample consisted of axillary lymph node tissue. The receptors here all came from a female donor with breast cancer. Some clones in this sample may be carry-over from other donors' samples.

This clonotype was seen at least ten times. The V call is TRBV29-1, the J call TRBJ2-2, with TRBD1 as a possible D gene (6 bases). CDR1 SQVTM and CDR2 ANQGSEA come from the germline V gene. The length of the CDR3 is 13 residues. Trimming stripped 3 bases from V and 1 base from J, with 6 bases between. CDR3 amino acids: CSVDRGNTGELFF. In nucleotides, the CDR3 is TGCAGCGTTGACAGGGGGAACACCGGGGAGCTGTTTTTT.

Many counts were recorded for this clonotype. The chain combines TRBV4-3 with TRBJ2-1; weak D call: TRBD1 (5 bases). With 0 bases removed from V and 8 bases from J, the gap between germline ends came to 8 bases. CDR3 length equals 13 residues. Per the germline V gene, CDR1 is LGHNA and CDR2 is YSLEER. The CDR3 DNA sequence: TGCGCCAGCAGCCAAGATCAGGGATATGAGCAGTTCTTC. It translates to CASSQDQGYEQFF.

Comment on this clonotype: This CDR3 is missing its conserved last phenylalanine or tryptophan, likely due to a read error. The V call is TRBV19, the J call TRBJ1-1; 9 bases match TRBD1. Unmatched junction bases numbered 6, after V lost 4 bases and J lost 0 bases. The CDR3 sequence is 16 residues long. The germline V gene has CDR1 LNHDA and CDR2 SQIVND (reference sequence). The CDR3 nucleotides are TGTGCCAGTAGTACCCGGACAGGGGCCGTGAACACTGAAGCTTTCTCT. Its translation is CASSTRTGAVNTEAFS.

In regard to this clonotype: This could be a read error, since a much larger clone is one nucleotide away. The chain links TRBV20-1 to TRBJ2-1, with a possible D match to TRBD2 (5 bases). This CDR3 spans 11 amino acids. Germline V gene lookup returns CDR1 DFQATT and CDR2 SNEGSKA (reference sequence). Written as DNA, the CDR3 is TGCAGTGCTGGACCCCCGAGGGAGCAGTCCTTC. Its protein is CSAGPPREQSF.

The rearrangement links TRBV7-3 to TRBJ1-4; D uncertain. The CDR3 loop spans 12 amino acids. CDR1 SGHTA and CDR2 FQGTGA come from the germline V gene. Trimming removed 1 base at V and 11 bases at J, with 8 bases between. CDR3 sequence: CASSLRAEKLFF. CDR3 coding DNA: TGTGCCAGCAGCTTAAGAGCCGAGAAACTGTTTTTT. The whole variable domain, filled in from reference TRBV7-3 and TRBJ1-4, reads GAGVSQTPSNKVTEKGKYVELRCDPISGHTALYWYRQSLGQGPEFLIYFQGTGAADDSGLPNDRFFAVRPEGSVSTLKIQRTERGDSAVYLCASSLRAEKLFFGSGTQLSVL.

This chain links TRBV24-1 with TRBJ1-5; TRBD1 matches 7 bases. V was pared by 4 bases and J by 5 bases, with 4 bases of the junction left unmatched. The germline V gene has CDR1 KGHDR and CDR2 SFDVKD. The CDR3 has 14 residues. Here the CDR3 reads CATSDGQADQPQHF. The CDR3 DNA reads as TGTGCCACCAGTGACGGACAGGCAGATCAGCCCCAGCATTTT.

Regarding this clonotype: An end of the junction does not agree with germline; a read error may underlie this. The rearrangement joins TRBV19 to TRBJ2-2; D is tentatively TRBD1 or TRBD2 (5 bases each). This CDR3 has 13 amino acids. The germline V gene has CDR1 LNHDA and CDR2 SQIVND (reference sequence). The CDR3 reads CASKTAHTGEPFF. CDR3 in DNA: TGTGCCAGTAAGACAGCCCACACCGGGGAGCCGTTTTTT.

This clonotype was seen many times. CDR3 residues: CASSVEGVGGLSTDTQYF. The CDR3 DNA is TGTGCCAGCAGCGTAGAGGGGGTCGGCGGACTAAGCACAGATACGCAGTATTTT. The V call is TRBV9, the J call TRBJ2-3; tentatively, D is TRBD1 or TRBD2 (6 bases each). The CDR3 covers 18 residues. V gave up 0 bases and J gave up 0 bases, with 17 bases separating them. Looked up from germline, CDR1 is SGDLS and CDR2 is YYNGEE. Drawing the rest from reference TRBV9 and TRBJ2-3, the complete variable domain is DSGVTQTPKHLITATGQRVTLRCSPRSGDLSVYWYQQSLDQGLQFLIQYYNGEERAKGNILERFSAQQFPDLHSELNLSSLELGDSALYFCASSVEGVGGLSTDTQYFGPGTRLTVL.

This clonotype has more than one count but fewer than ten. A junction boundary mismatches the germline segment, possibly from a read error. The chain has TRBV19 and TRBJ2-5; 7 bases align to TRBD2. Germline CDR1 and CDR2: LNHDA and SQIVND (reference sequence). The CDR3 loop spans 14 amino acids. CDR3 amino acids: CASSTTGGLETQYF. CDR3 in DNA: TGTGCCAGCAGTACCACGGGGGGTTTAGAGACCCAGTACTTC.

This clonotype has more than one count but fewer than ten. The chain recombines TRBV20-1 with TRBJ1-1; tentative D call: TRBD1 (5 bases). The V and J ends lost 5 bases and 1 base respectively, with 11 bases between them. This CDR3 comprises 13 residues. Germline loops: CDR1 DFQATT, CDR2 SNEGSKA (reference sequence). The CDR3 is CSAAGTRNTEAFF. The CDR3 region has the DNA TGCAGTGCTGCCGGGACTCGGAACACTGAAGCTTTCTTT.

The V and J genes are TRBV7-2 and TRBJ1-4; D might be TRBD1 (6 bases). Germline V gene sequence: CDR1 SGHTA, CDR2 FQGNSA. The CDR3 spans 14 residues. The ends were cut back, 5 bases at V and 6 bases at J, with 13 bases in the middle. The CDR3 coding sequence is TGTGCCAGCAGCCCTACAGGGTTGGATGAAAAACTGTTTTTT. Translated, it gives CASSPTGLDEKLFF.

This clonotype turned up a few times. The V and J genes are TRBV28 and TRBJ1-4; D is unclear. The germline CDR1 and CDR2 sequences are MDHEN and SYDVKM. CDR3 length: 13 residues. V was clipped by 3 bases and J by 7 bases, with 9 bases between them. The CDR3 sequence: CASSLTRREKLFF. The CDR3, as DNA: TGTGCCAGCAGTTTGACCCGGCGTGAAAAACTGTTTTTT.

This clonotype was detected many times. The rearrangement links TRBV30 to TRBJ2-2; D possibly corresponds to TRBD1 (6 bases). V was cut by 7 bases and J by 3 bases, with 15 bases left in between. The CDR3 length is 14 residues. The V gene's germline CDR1 is GTSNPN and CDR2 SVGIG (reference sequence). CDR3 nucleotides: TGTGCCTACCGACAGGAGTCGGACACCGGGGAGCTGTTTTTT. Residues: CAYRQESDTGELFF.

V gene TRBV7-2 combines with J gene TRBJ1-5, with D unresolved. This CDR3 spans 14 amino acids. Per germline, CDR1 SGHTA and CDR2 FQGNSA. V was shortened by 5 bases and J by 0 bases, with 8 bases between the two germline ends. For the CDR3, the DNA is TGTGCCAGCAGCCCCCCCTATAGCAATCAGCCCCAGCATTTT. It encodes CASSPPYSNQPQHF.

This clonotype was counted at least ten times. Possible read error: a much larger clone is one base away. The chain recombines TRBV11-3 with TRBJ2-5, with 10 positions matching TRBD1. This CDR3 has 14 residues. Trimming took 5 bases from V and 5 from J; bases not matched to a gene: 5. In germline, CDR1 is SGHNT, CDR2 YENEEA. CDR3 in amino acids: CASSQTGGAETQYF. The CDR3, as DNA: TGTGCCAGCAGCCAGACAGGGGGCGCTGAGACCCAGTACTTC.

This clonotype was seen at least ten times. The CDR3 DNA reads as TGTGCCACCAGCACCCGCCGGGACACCTACGAGCAGTACTTC. Translation gives CATSTRRDTYEQYF. The rearrangement joins TRBV15 to TRBJ2-7; tentative D call: TRBD1 (6 bases). Trimming pared 4 bases from V and 2 bases from J, leaving 12 bases between. Per germline, CDR1 LNHNV and CDR2 YYDKDF (reference sequence). The CDR3 is made up of 14 amino acids.

This clonotype has a count of ten or more. The chain employs TRBV7-6 and TRBJ2-3, with 11 bases lining up with TRBD2. V was clipped by 3 bases and J by 0 bases; unmatched bases: 2. Germline V gives CDR1 SGHVS, CDR2 FNYEAQ. The CDR3 length is 16 residues. The CDR3 sequence is CASSLVAGGSTDTQYF. The CDR3, as DNA: TGTGCCAGCAGCTTGGTAGCGGGAGGGAGCACAGATACGCAGTATTTT.

This clonotype was recorded at least ten times. V gene TRBV2 combines with J gene TRBJ1-4; 9 nucleotides line up with TRBD1. The CDR3 spans 16 residues. Germline CDR1 SNHLY, CDR2 FYNNEI. The ends lost 8 bases at V and 6 bases at J; junction bases unmatched: 13. The CDR3 protein is CASLPGQGNGDEKLFF. The CDR3 region has the DNA TGTGCCAGCCTTCCGGGACAGGGTAACGGGGATGAAAAACTGTTTTTT.

A word on this clonotype: A read error may account for a junction end that differs from germline. The chain links TRBV7-3 to TRBJ2-5; 14 nucleotides match TRBD2. Germline lookup yields CDR1 SGHTA and CDR2 FQGTGA. The CDR3 covers 15 residues. The CDR3 loop reads CASSPGLAGDETQHF. The DNA for the CDR3 is TGTGCCAGCAGCCCGGGACTAGCGGGAGACGAGACCCAGCACTTC. Full variable domain (missing parts from reference TRBV7-3 and TRBJ2-5): GAGVSQTPSNKVTEKGKYVELRCDPISGHTALYWYRQSLGQGPEFLIYFQGTGAADDSGLPNDRFFAVRPEGSVSTLKIQRTERGDSAVYLCASSPGLAGDETQHFGPGTRLLVL.

V is TRBV7-2 and J is TRBJ2-3; 12 positions agree with TRBD2. The J segment lost 6 bases and the V segment lost 0 bases, leaving 10 bases of the junction unmatched. Germline loops: CDR1 SGHTA, CDR2 FQGNSA. The CDR3 extends over 18 amino acids. The CDR3 coding sequence is TGTGCCAGCAGCTTAGCGCGACTAGCGGGAGCACCCTCCGATACGCAGTATTTT. This gives the protein CASSLARLAGAPSDTQYF.

This clonotype was detected ten times or more. This chain connects TRBV20-1 to TRBJ2-3; D is undetermined. V was trimmed by 1 base and J by 2 bases, leaving 7 bases between them. CDR3 length: 13 amino acids. Per germline, CDR1 DFQATT and CDR2 SNEGSKA (reference sequence). CDR3 in amino acids: CSARGPLTDTQYF. In DNA form, the CDR3 reads TGCAGTGCTAGAGGGCCACTCACAGATACGCAGTATTTT.

This chain connects TRBV5-6 to TRBJ1-6; TRBD1 matches 9 bases. The V and J ends lost 4 bases and 7 bases, in that order; junction bases with no gene match: 15. This CDR3 is 18 amino acids long. Per the germline V gene, CDR1 is SGHDT and CDR2 is YYEEEE. The CDR3 sequence is CASSELLSVGTGNSPLHF. DNA for the CDR3: TGTGCCAGCAGCGAGCTCCTGTCAGTGGGGACAGGGAATTCACCCCTCCACTTT.

This clonotype showed up many times. The chain employs TRBV5-1 and TRBJ2-3; the match to TRBD2 covers 10 bases. The J segment lost 6 bases and the V segment lost 4 bases, leaving 11 bases of the junction unmatched. The CDR3 is made up of 16 amino acids. Germline V gives CDR1 SGHRS, CDR2 YFSETQ. DNA for the CDR3: TGCGCCAGCAGCCCAATAGGCCTAGCGGGAGCGGATACGCAGTATTTT. Protein: CASSPIGLAGADTQYF.

The rearrangement uses TRBV9 and TRBJ2-2; tentatively, D is TRBD1 (6 bases). The CDR3 consists of 15 residues. From germline, CDR1 is SGDLS and CDR2 YYNGEE. Between the trimmed V and J ends, which lost 0 bases and 3 bases, there was a span of 9 bases. This chain's CDR3 is CASSVGGTHTGELFF. The CDR3 DNA is TGTGCCAGCAGCGTAGGAGGGACACACACCGGGGAGCTGTTTTTT.

This clonotype was picked up many times. This chain uses TRBV11-2 with TRBJ2-7; TRBD2 agrees at 10 bases. The CDR3 sequence is 17 residues long. Germline V gene sequence: CDR1 SGHAT, CDR2 FQNNGV. After removal of 1 base from V and 0 bases from J, the junction contained 6 bases not matched to a gene. CDR3 residues: CASSLVTLAGASYEQYF. CDR3 in DNA: TGTGCCAGCAGCTTAGTAACGCTAGCGGGAGCCTCCTACGAGCAGTACTTC.

The rearrangement joins TRBV15 to TRBJ1-4; 12 bases align to TRBD1. V dropped 1 base and J dropped 5; count of bases not matched to a gene: 8. The CDR3 runs 18 residues. CDR1 LNHNV and CDR2 YYDKDF come from the germline V gene (reference sequence). The CDR3 reads CATSRGGGTGGPNEKLFF. CDR3 nucleotides: TGTGCCACCAGCAGAGGTGGCGGGACAGGGGGCCCCAATGAAAAACTGTTTTTT.